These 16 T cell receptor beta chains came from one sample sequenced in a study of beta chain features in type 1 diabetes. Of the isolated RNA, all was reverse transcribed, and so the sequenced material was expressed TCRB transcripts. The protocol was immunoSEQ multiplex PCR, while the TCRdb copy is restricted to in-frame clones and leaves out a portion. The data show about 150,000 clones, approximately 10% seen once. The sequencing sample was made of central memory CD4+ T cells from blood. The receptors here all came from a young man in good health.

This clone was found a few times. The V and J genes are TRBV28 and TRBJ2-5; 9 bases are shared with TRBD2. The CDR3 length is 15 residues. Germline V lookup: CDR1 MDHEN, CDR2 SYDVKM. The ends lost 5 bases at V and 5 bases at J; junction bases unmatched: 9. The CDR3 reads CASSKAGGAEETQYF. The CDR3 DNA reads TGTGCCAGCAGTAAAGCGGGGGGCGCGGAGGAGACCCAGTACTTC.

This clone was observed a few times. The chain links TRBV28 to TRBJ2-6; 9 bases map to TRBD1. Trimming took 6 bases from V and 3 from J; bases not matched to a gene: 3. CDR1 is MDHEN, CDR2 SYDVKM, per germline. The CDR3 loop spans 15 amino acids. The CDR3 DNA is TGTGCCAGCAGAACGGACAGGGGTGGGGCCAACGTCCTGACTTTC. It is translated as CASRTDRGGANVLTF.

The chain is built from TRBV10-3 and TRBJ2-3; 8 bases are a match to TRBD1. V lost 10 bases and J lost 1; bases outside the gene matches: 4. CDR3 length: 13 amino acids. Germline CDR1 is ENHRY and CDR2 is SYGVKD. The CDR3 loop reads CATETGGTDTQYF. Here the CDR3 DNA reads TGTGCCACTGAGACAGGGGGCACAGATACGCAGTATTTT.

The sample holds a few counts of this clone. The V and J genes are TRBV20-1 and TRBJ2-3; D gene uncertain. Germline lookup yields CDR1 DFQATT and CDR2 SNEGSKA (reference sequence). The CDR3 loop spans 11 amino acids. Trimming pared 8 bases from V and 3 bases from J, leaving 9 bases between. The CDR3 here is CSRARTDTQYF. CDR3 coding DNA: TGCAGTCGAGCTCGAACAGATACGCAGTATTTT.

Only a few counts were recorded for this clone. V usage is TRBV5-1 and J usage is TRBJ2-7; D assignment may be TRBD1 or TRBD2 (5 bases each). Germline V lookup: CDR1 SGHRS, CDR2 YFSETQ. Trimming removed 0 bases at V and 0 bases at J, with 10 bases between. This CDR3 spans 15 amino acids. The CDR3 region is CASSLAGTTSYEQYF. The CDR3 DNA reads TGCGCCAGCAGCTTGGCGGGGACCACCTCCTACGAGCAGTACTTC.

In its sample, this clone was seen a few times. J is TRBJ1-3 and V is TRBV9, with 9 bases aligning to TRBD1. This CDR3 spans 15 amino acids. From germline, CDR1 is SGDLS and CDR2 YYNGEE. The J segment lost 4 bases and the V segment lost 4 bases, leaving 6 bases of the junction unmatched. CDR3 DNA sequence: TGTGCCAGCAGCCTGGGACAGGGAAGAGGAAACACCATATATTTT. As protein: CASSLGQGRGNTIYF.

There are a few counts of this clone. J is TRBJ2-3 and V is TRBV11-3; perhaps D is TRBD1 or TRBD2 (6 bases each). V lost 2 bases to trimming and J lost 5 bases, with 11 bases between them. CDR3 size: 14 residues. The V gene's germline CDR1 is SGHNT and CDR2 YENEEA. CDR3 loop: CASSLTGARDTQYF. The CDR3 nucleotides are TGTGCCAGCAGCTTAACGGGGGCCCGAGATACGCAGTATTTT.

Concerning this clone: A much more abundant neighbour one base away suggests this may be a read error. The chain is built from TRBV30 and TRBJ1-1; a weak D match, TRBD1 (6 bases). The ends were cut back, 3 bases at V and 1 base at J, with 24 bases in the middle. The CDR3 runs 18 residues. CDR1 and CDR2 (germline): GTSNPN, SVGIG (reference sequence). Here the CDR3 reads CAWRNKKGIYRANTEAFF. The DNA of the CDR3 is TGTGCCTGGAGAAACAAAAAAGGGATCTACAGGGCGAACACTGAAGCTTTCTTT.

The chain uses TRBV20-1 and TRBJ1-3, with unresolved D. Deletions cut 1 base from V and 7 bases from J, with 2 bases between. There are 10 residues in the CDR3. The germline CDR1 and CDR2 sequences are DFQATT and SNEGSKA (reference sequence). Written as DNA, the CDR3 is TGCAGTGCTAGAGGGAACACCATATATTTT. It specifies CSARGNTIYF.

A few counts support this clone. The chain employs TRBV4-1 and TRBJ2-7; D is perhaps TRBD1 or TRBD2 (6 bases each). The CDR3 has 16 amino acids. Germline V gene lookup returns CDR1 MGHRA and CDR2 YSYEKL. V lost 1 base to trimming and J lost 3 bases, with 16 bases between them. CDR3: CASSQGGAKGNYEQYF. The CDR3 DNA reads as TGCGCCAGCAGCCAAGGGGGGGCCAAGGGGAACTACGAGCAGTACTTC.

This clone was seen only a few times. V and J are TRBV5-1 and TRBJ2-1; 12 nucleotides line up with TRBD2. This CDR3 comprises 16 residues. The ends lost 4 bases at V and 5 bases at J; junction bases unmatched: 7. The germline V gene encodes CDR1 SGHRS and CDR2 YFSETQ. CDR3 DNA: TGCGCCAGCAGCGACCGGACTAGCGGGACCCACAATGAGCAGTTCTTC. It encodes CASSDRTSGTHNEQFF. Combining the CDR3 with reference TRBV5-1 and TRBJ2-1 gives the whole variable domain KAGVTQTPRYLIKTRGQQVTLSCSPISGHRSVSWYQQTPGQGLQFLFEYFSETQRNKGNFPGRFSGRQFSNSRSEMNVSTLELGDSALYLCASSDRTSGTHNEQFFGPGTRLTVL.

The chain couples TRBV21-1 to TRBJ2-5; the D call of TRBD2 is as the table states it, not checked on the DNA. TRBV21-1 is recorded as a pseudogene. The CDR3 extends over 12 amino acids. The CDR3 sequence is CASSIFQETQYF. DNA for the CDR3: TGTGCCAGCAGCATCTTCCAAGAGACCCAGTACTTC.

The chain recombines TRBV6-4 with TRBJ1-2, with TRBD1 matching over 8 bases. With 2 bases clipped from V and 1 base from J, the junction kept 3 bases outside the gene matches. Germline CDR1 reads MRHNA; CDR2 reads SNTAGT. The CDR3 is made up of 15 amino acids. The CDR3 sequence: CASSDRQGLNYGYTF. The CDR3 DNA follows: TGTGCCAGCAGTGACCGACAGGGGCTTAACTATGGCTACACCTTC.

CDR3 in amino acids: CAWDPPGQGRSNEKLFF. In DNA form, the CDR3 reads TGTGCCTGGGATCCCCCCGGACAGGGGCGTTCTAATGAAAAACTGTTTTTT. The rearrangement links TRBV30 to TRBJ1-4; 9 bases agree with TRBD1. The CDR3 totals 17 residues. Germline CDR1 and CDR2: GTSNPN and SVGIG (reference sequence). V lost 5 bases to trimming and J lost 3 bases; unmatched junction nucleotides: 13.

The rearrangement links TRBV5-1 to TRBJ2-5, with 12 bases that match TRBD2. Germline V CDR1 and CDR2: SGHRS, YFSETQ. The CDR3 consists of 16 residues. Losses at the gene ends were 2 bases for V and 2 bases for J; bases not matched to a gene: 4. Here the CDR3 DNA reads TGCGCCAGCAGCTTCGGACTAGCGGGGAGACAAGAGACCCAGTACTTC. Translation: CASSFGLAGRQETQYF. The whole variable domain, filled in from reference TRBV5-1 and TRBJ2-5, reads KAGVTQTPRYLIKTRGQQVTLSCSPISGHRSVSWYQQTPGQGLQFLFEYFSETQRNKGNFPGRFSGRQFSNSRSEMNVSTLELGDSALYLCASSFGLAGRQETQYFGPGTRLLVL.

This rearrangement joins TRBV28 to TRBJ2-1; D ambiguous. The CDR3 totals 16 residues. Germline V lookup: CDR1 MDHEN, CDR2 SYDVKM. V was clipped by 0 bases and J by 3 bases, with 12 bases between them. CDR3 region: CASSLWGSPYYNEQFF. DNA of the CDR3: TGTGCCAGCAGTTTATGGGGATCCCCTTACTACAATGAGCAGTTCTTC.